This TCR beta chain was recovered during a study of T cell repertoires in cytomegalovirus infection. At the level of the study: CMV infection together with matching HLA type was indicated by public TCR beta signatures.

TCRdb re-called the reads with MiXCR, one entry per CDR3 protein. The table shows 250,000 to 300,000 distinct CDR3 sequences, with roughly 24% occurring only once. The V gene end was trimmed by 4 bases and the J gene end by 2 bases; junction bases not matched to a gene: 4. The CDR3 spans 16 residues. Germline CDR1 and CDR2: SGHVS and FNYEAQ. Ten or more counts support this clonotype. What it binds is not known. Study-level findings and limits: Identification of carriers of CMV plus the relevant HLA was achieved through cumulative public TCR beta family frequency. The ex vivo response showed dominance by HLA-C-restricted CMV-specific TCR beta clonotypes.

This receptor was identified in a human donor in good health (CMV status not recorded). Some clones in this sample may be carry-over from other donors' samples. Sequenced material: PBMCs. The chain carries TRBV7-6 and TRBJ2-2; 10 positions match TRBD2. This CDR3 reads CASSSRLAGNTGELFF. Here the CDR3 DNA reads TGTGCCAGCAGCTCCAGACTAGCGGGTAACACCGGGGAGCTGTTTTTT. The full variable domain, rest sourced from reference TRBV7-6 and TRBJ2-2, is GAGVSQSPRYKVTKRGQDVALRCDPISGHVSLYWYRQALGQGPEFLTYFNYEAQQDKSGLPNDRFSAERPEGSISTLTIQRTEQRDSAMYRCASSSRLAGNTGELFFGEGSRLTVL.